This T cell receptor beta chain is drawn from a study of human T cells and chemical hapten exposure. Looking at the study overall: Small differences in pooled library volume mainly drove the variation in TCR yields per sample.

Whole-study findings and limits: DPC sensitization left the count of TCRs above 1 in 1000 unchanged.

The CDR3 is made up of 14 amino acids. The V gene's germline CDR1 is SGHNT and CDR2 YENEEA. V was clipped by 0 bases and J by 5 bases, with 8 bases between them. It was the library that attached unique molecular identifiers to individual cDNA molecules. Each CDR3 protein is one row after TCRdb ran MiXCR on the 5' RACE reads. The table lists about 81,000 distinct CDR3 sequences, roughly 7.7% of them singletons. Note on this clonotype: What it binds is not known.

Extraction of total RNA was performed on unfractionated whole blood. This TCR came from a male donor in good health. V and J are TRBV11-3 and TRBJ1-5, with no clear D. CDR3: CASSLDPRYQPQHF. The CDR3 DNA follows: TGTGCCAGCAGCTTAGATCCCCGTTATCAGCCCCAGCATTTT.